One and the same sample provided the 27 T cell receptor beta chains below, sequenced in a study of a mutant IDH1 vaccine in newly diagnosed glioma. The sample's time point: baseline, week 1 (first vaccination visit). The treatment: pre-vaccination baseline after standard-of-care therapy. Clones were sequenced by immunoSEQ multiplex PCR, and TCRdb holds only the in-frame ones, with some missing. Of some 70,000 clones in the sample, 70% to 80% were seen once. The specimen comprised PBMCs, sampled from a glioma patient treated with radiotherapy, temozolomide or both. All receptors derive from a man aged 45 to 65 with glioma.

The rearrangement joins TRBV30 to TRBJ1-3; D call uncertain. Germline V lookup: CDR1 GTSNPN, CDR2 SVGIG (reference sequence). The CDR3 loop spans 17 amino acids. V was shortened by 2 bases and J by 1 base, with 18 bases between the two germline ends. CDR3 coding DNA: TGTGCCTGGAGTTCCCGCCGGTCAGCTACTTCTGGAAACACCATATATTTT. Its protein is CAWSSRRSATSGNTIYF.

This clone was seen only once. V is TRBV2 and J is TRBJ1-5, with D hard to call. This CDR3 region has 15 residues. V was clipped by 7 bases and J by 4 bases, with 17 bases between them. Per the germline V gene, CDR1 is SNHLY and CDR2 is FYNNEI. The CDR3 here is CASTEAASGNQPQHF. The CDR3 DNA sequence: TGTGCCAGCACAGAAGCCGCCTCGGGGAATCAGCCCCAGCATTTT.

V gene TRBV18 combines with J gene TRBJ1-4; D ambiguous. The CDR3 runs 15 residues. V shed 2 bases and J shed 7 bases, with 14 bases lying between them. Germline CDR1 KGHSH, CDR2 LQKENI. The CDR3 nucleotides are TGTGCCAGCTCACCAAGGGCGGGATTCGGTGAAAAACTGTTTTTT. It is translated as CASSPRAGFGEKLFF.

The genes are TRBV30 and TRBJ1-5; D possibly corresponds to TRBD1 (5 bases). Germline V lookup: CDR1 GTSNPN, CDR2 SVGIG (reference sequence). This CDR3 contains 15 residues. The germline V and J ends were trimmed by 1 base and 4 bases, with 14 bases remaining between them. CDR3 residues: CAWSGGGNRNQPQHF. CDR3 nucleotides: TGTGCCTGGAGTGGGGGAGGGAACAGGAATCAGCCCCAGCATTTT.

The chain couples TRBV10-3 to TRBJ2-7; TRBD1 is a possible D gene (5 bases). Trimming pared 3 bases from V and 3 bases from J, leaving 15 bases between. Germline assignment: CDR1 ENHRY and CDR2 SYGVKD. The CDR3 runs 15 residues. The DNA for the CDR3 is TGTGCCATCAGTGACGACAAGGCAGGGCTCTACGAGCAGTACTTC. It specifies CAISDDKAGLYEQYF.

V and J are TRBV30 and TRBJ2-1; unclear D gene. V was shortened by 2 bases and J by 1 base, with 9 bases between the two germline ends. In germline, CDR1 is GTSNPN, CDR2 SVGIG (reference sequence). This CDR3 spans 14 amino acids. DNA for the CDR3: TGTGCCTGGAGTTTGGTCTCGTCCTACAATGAGCAGTTCTTC. The encoded protein is CAWSLVSSYNEQFF. The full variable domain, its missing parts supplied by reference TRBV30 and TRBJ2-1, is SQTIHQWPATLVQPVGSPLSLECTVEGTSNPNLYWYRQAAGRGLQLLFYSVGIGQISSEVPQNLSASRPQDRQFILSSKKLLLSDSGFYLCAWSLVSSYNEQFFGPGTRLTVL.

The chain uses TRBV7-9 and TRBJ1-2; tentative D call: TRBD1 (5 bases). Between the trimmed V and J ends, which lost 5 bases and 1 base, there was a span of 14 bases. CDR3 length: 15 amino acids. The germline gives CDR1 SEHNR, CDR2 FQNEAQ (reference sequence). The CDR3 spells CASSPGTGGNYGYTF. As DNA, the CDR3 is TGTGCCAGCAGCCCCGGGACGGGGGGTAACTATGGCTACACCTTC.

The table lists this clone with a few counts. CDR3 DNA sequence: TGTGCCAGCAGTCCCTTAGGGACAGGAGGAGAAAAACTGTTTTTT. This codes for CASSPLGTGGEKLFF. V usage is TRBV6-5 and J usage is TRBJ1-4, with 8 nucleotides matching TRBD1. The V gene's germline CDR1 is MNHEY and CDR2 SVGAGI. J lost 8 bases, V lost 5 bases, and 10 bases had no gene match. The CDR3 extends over 15 amino acids.

This sequence joins TRBV2 and TRBJ1-5; D call uncertain. Deletions cut 6 bases from V and 2 bases from J, with 20 bases between. This CDR3 spans 17 amino acids. Germline lookup yields CDR1 SNHLY and CDR2 FYNNEI. As DNA, the CDR3 is TGTGCCAGCAGCCTTCCGTCTGTAGGGAGACGCAATCAGCCCCAGCATTTT. Protein: CASSLPSVGRRNQPQHF.

The genes are TRBV5-1 and TRBJ2-2; TRBD2 matches at 10 bases. V dropped 2 bases and J dropped 5; count of bases not matched to a gene: 0. The germline V gene has CDR1 SGHRS and CDR2 YFSETQ. There are 14 residues in the CDR3. DNA of the CDR3: TGCGCCAGCAGCTTTAGCGGGGGGACCGGGGAGCTGTTTTTT. Its translation: CASSFSGGTGELFF.

This CDR3 is CASSVQETQYF. Written as DNA, the CDR3 is TGTGCCAGCAGTGTACAAGAGACCCAGTACTTC. The chain links TRBV6-6 to TRBJ2-5; D gene uncertain. With 5 bases removed from V and 2 bases from J, the gap between germline ends came to 3 bases. This CDR3 has 11 residues. Germline CDR1 and CDR2: MNHNY and SVGAGI (reference sequence).

The chain uses TRBV6-5 and TRBJ1-2; possible D gene TRBD1, 5 bases. V was clipped by 2 bases and J by 4 bases, with 5 bases between them. The CDR3 runs 12 residues. The V gene's germline CDR1 is MNHEY and CDR2 SVGAGI. The CDR3 protein is CASSYDSYGYTF. The CDR3 DNA sequence: TGTGCCAGCAGTTACGACAGCTATGGCTACACCTTC.

V and J are TRBV27 and TRBJ1-1, with D maybe TRBD1 (6 bases). CDR3 length equals 13 residues. Germline V gene data show CDR1 as MNHEY and CDR2 as SMNVEV (reference sequence). The V and J ends lost 7 bases and 4 bases respectively, with 13 bases between them. CDR3 in amino acids: CASTSGAGTEAFF. The CDR3 DNA follows: TGTGCCAGCACCTCAGGGGCCGGCACTGAAGCTTTCTTT.

The chain combines TRBV5-5 with TRBJ2-7; either TRBD1 or TRBD2 may supply D (5 bases each). With 2 bases removed from V and 0 bases from J, the gap between germline ends came to 9 bases. The CDR3 is 14 residues long. Germline values: CDR1 SGHKS, CDR2 YYEKEE (reference sequence). The CDR3, as DNA: TGTGCCAGCAGCTTCGGGGCGGACTCCTACGAGCAGTACTTC. Its protein is CASSFGADSYEQYF.

This clone has more than one count but fewer than ten. The chain combines TRBV27 with TRBJ1-5; TRBD1 matches 7 bases. J gave up 2 bases and V 5 bases, and 9 bases lay outside the gene matches. The CDR3 contains 16 residues. In germline, CDR1 is MNHEY, CDR2 SMNVEV (reference sequence). CDR3 sequence reads: CASSPRNRGGNQPQHF. In DNA form, the CDR3 reads TGTGCCAGCAGTCCGCGGAACAGGGGCGGCAATCAGCCCCAGCATTTT.

The J gene is TRBJ2-2, the V gene TRBV29-1; perhaps TRBD1 as D (6 bases). V gave up 3 bases and J gave up 2 bases, with 13 bases separating them. CDR3 length: 15 amino acids. Germline V gene sequence: CDR1 SQVTM, CDR2 ANQGSEA. CDR3 amino acids: CSVDPGTPNTGELFF. DNA of the CDR3: TGCAGCGTTGACCCCGGGACACCAAACACCGGGGAGCTGTTTTTT.

V is TRBV5-1 and J is TRBJ2-1; 9 bases map to TRBD2. The CDR3 covers 15 residues. Germline assignment: CDR1 SGHRS and CDR2 YFSETQ. V gave up 5 bases and J gave up 8 bases; unmatched junction bases: 11. The CDR3 reads CASSSIVAGDDEQFF. In DNA, the CDR3 is TGCGCCAGCAGTTCGATCGTAGCGGGGGATGATGAGCAGTTCTTC. Drawing the rest from reference TRBV5-1 and TRBJ2-1, the complete variable domain is KAGVTQTPRYLIKTRGQQVTLSCSPISGHRSVSWYQQTPGQGLQFLFEYFSETQRNKGNFPGRFSGRQFSNSRSEMNVSTLELGDSALYLCASSSIVAGDDEQFFGPGTRLTVL.

The chain couples TRBV30 to TRBJ2-7, with D perhaps assigned TRBD1 or TRBD2 (5 bases each). The V end lost 1 base, the J end lost 6 bases, and 13 bases lay between the germline ends. Germline loops: CDR1 GTSNPN, CDR2 SVGIG (reference sequence). The CDR3 sequence is 13 residues long. CDR3 region: CAWSEEGLSEQYF. CDR3 nucleotide sequence: TGTGCCTGGAGTGAAGAGGGGTTGTCCGAGCAGTACTTC. The whole variable domain, filled in from reference TRBV30 and TRBJ2-7, reads SQTIHQWPATLVQPVGSPLSLECTVEGTSNPNLYWYRQAAGRGLQLLFYSVGIGQISSEVPQNLSASRPQDRQFILSSKKLLLSDSGFYLCAWSEEGLSEQYFGPGTRLTVT.

The chain combines TRBV7-9 with TRBJ2-3; TRBD1 matches at 7 bases. This CDR3 has 15 residues. Trimming at V came to 6 bases and at J to 6 bases, leaving 12 bases not matched to a gene. Germline V CDR1 and CDR2: SEHNR, FQNEAQ (reference sequence). The CDR3 DNA sequence: TGTGCCAGCAGTCTCGACAGGGTTCAGGCGGATACGCAGTATTTT. Its protein product is CASSLDRVQADTQYF.

The V gene is TRBV27, the J gene TRBJ2-2; perhaps TRBD1 as D (6 bases). The germline V gene encodes CDR1 MNHEY and CDR2 SMNVEV (reference sequence). Trimming shortened V by 5 bases and J by 0 bases, and 10 bases separated the two germline ends. The CDR3 totals 15 residues. DNA of the CDR3: TGTGCCAGCAGTCCCGACAGGTCGAACACCGGGGAGCTGTTTTTT. This translates into CASSPDRSNTGELFF.

The rearrangement uses TRBV4-1 and TRBJ2-5; a weak D match, TRBD1 (6 bases). V was trimmed by 2 bases and J by 4 bases, leaving 11 bases between them. The CDR3 is 14 amino acids. Germline CDR1 is MGHRA and CDR2 is YSYEKL. Written as DNA, the CDR3 is TGCGCCAGCAGCCAACAGGGGTATGGAGAGACCCAGTACTTC. Encoded protein: CASSQQGYGETQYF.

The chain carries TRBV5-5 and TRBJ1-5, with D perhaps TRBD1 (5 bases). The CDR3 has 13 residues. Germline CDR1 is SGHKS and CDR2 is YYEKEE (reference sequence). Deletions cut 3 bases from V and 6 bases from J, with 10 bases between. CDR3 in amino acids: CASSSGRGQPQHF. CDR3 nucleotides: TGTGCCAGCAGCTCGGGGAGGGGTCAGCCCCAGCATTTT.

The gene calls are TRBV5-6 and TRBJ2-7; a weak D match, TRBD2 (6 bases). Germline V CDR1 and CDR2: SGHDT, YYEEEE. The CDR3 totals 15 residues. Between the trimmed V and J ends, which lost 5 bases and 2 bases, there was a span of 17 bases. The CDR3 bases are TGTGCCAGCAGGGACTATGGGACTGGCGCCTACGAGCAGTACTTC. It yields the protein CASRDYGTGAYEQYF. Combining the CDR3 with reference TRBV5-6 and TRBJ2-7 gives the whole variable domain DAGVTQSPTHLIKTRGQQVTLRCSPKSGHDTVSWYQQALGQGPQFIFQYYEEEERQRGNFPDRFSGHQFPNYSSELNVNALLLGDSALYLCASRDYGTGAYEQYFGPGTRLTVT.

The rearrangement joins TRBV11-2 to TRBJ2-2; TRBD2 matches 11 bases. The CDR3 runs to 15 residues. V lost 2 bases to trimming and J lost 6 bases; unmatched junction nucleotides: 2. Germline CDR1 is SGHAT and CDR2 is FQNNGV. The CDR3 sequence is CASSLLAGGSGELFF. In DNA, the CDR3 is TGTGCCAGCAGCTTACTAGCGGGGGGCTCCGGGGAGCTGTTTTTT.

V gene TRBV19 combines with J gene TRBJ1-1, with TRBD1 matching over 8 bases. The CDR3 consists of 14 residues. The V gene end was trimmed by 4 bases and the J gene end by 3 bases; junction bases not matched to a gene: 4. Germline CDR1 reads LNHDA; CDR2 reads SQIVND (reference sequence). CDR3 nucleotides: TGTGCCAGTAGTACCGGGACAGGTCACACTGAAGCTTTCTTT. Translating gives CASSTGTGHTEAFF.

This chain joins TRBV19 and TRBJ2-7; maybe TRBD1 (6 bases). The germline V gene encodes CDR1 LNHDA and CDR2 SQIVND (reference sequence). V gave up 6 bases and J gave up 3 bases, with 12 bases separating them. CDR3 length equals 13 residues. Here the CDR3 DNA reads TGTGCCAGTAGGACAGGAAACGGCTACGAGCAGTACTTC. This translates into CASRTGNGYEQYF. Variable domain in full (rest from reference TRBV19 and TRBJ2-7): DGGITQSPKYLFRKEGQNVTLSCEQNLNHDAMYWYRQDPGQGLRLIYYSQIVNDFQKGDIAEGYSVSREKKESFPLTVTSAQKNPTAFYLCASRTGNGYEQYFGPGTRLTVT.

This clone was picked up a small number of times. V gene TRBV18 combines with J gene TRBJ2-2; unclear D gene. This CDR3 is built from 13 residues. Germline V CDR1 and CDR2: KGHSH, LQKENI. The germline V and J ends were trimmed by 0 bases and 9 bases, with 8 bases remaining between them. Here the CDR3 reads CASSPPSLRELFF. The CDR3 region has the DNA TGTGCCAGCTCACCACCCTCCCTCAGGGAGCTGTTTTTT.